This T cell receptor beta chain was sequenced for a study of blood T cell repertoires in COVID-19. Study at large: Whether acute or convalescent, the COVID-19 samples came from the United States, Italy and Spain. T cells, B-cell-depleted T cells, or PBMCs provided the cDNA or gDNA that served as material.

Clones were read by immunoSEQ multiplex PCR, and TCRdb kept only the in-frame ones, dropping some. This repertoire shows 150,000 to 200,000 clones, roughly 82% found once; its top ten account for around 7%. Enrolled during active infection, Seattle patients were then followed longitudinally. In germline, CDR1 is LNHDA, CDR2 SQIVND (reference sequence). V was pared by 6 bases and J by 6 bases, with 15 bases between. This CDR3 comprises 13 residues. The receptor comes from a woman aged 40-49 years with COVID-19, enrolled during active disease. Input material: peripheral blood. This sequence joins TRBV19 and TRBJ2-7, with TRBD1 as a possible D gene (6 bases). The CDR3 loop reads CASSDTGWREQYF. The CDR3 nucleotides read TGTGCCAGTAGCGATACAGGGTGGCGCGAGCAGTACTTC.